This passage covers 7 T cell receptor beta chains from one sample sequenced in a study of cytomegalovirus exposure and HLA in healthy donors. Amplification used 60 Vbeta primers and 13 Jbeta primers. Clones were sequenced by immunoSEQ multiplex PCR, and TCRdb holds only the in-frame ones, with some missing. The sample records over 150,000 clones, approximately 77% being singletons. The specimen sequenced was PBMCs. The origin of the receptors is a man younger than 35 in good health and CMV-seronegative.

The chain recombines TRBV5-8 with TRBJ2-1; 7 nucleotides match TRBD2. Germline CDR1 SGHTS, CDR2 YDEGEE. Trimming at V came to 0 bases and at J to 2 bases, leaving 2 bases not matched to a gene. CDR3 size: 15 residues. The CDR3 here is CASSLGGTTYNEQFF. CDR3 nucleotides: TGTGCCAGCAGCTTGGGGGGGACTACCTACAATGAGCAGTTCTTC.

CDR3 sequence: CASSWVGGPGDTQYF. The CDR3 DNA reads as TGTGCCAGTAGTTGGGTGGGAGGGCCCGGAGATACGCAGTATTTT. This chain joins TRBV7-9 and TRBJ2-3; TRBD2 matches at 7 bases. CDR1 and CDR2 from the germline V gene are SEHNR and FQNEAQ (reference sequence). The CDR3 is 15 amino acids. The junction had 14 bases not matched to a gene; V was cut back by 9 bases and J by 5 bases.

The rearrangement uses TRBV6-1 and TRBJ1-2; TRBD1 is a possible D gene (6 bases). CDR3 length: 12 residues. Germline values: CDR1 MNHNS, CDR2 SASEGT. Trimming stripped 1 base from V and 8 bases from J, with 8 bases between. This CDR3 reads CASSEVGQGYTF. The CDR3 region has the DNA TGTGCCAGCAGTGAAGTAGGACAGGGCTACACCTTC.

This clone occurred once. At one boundary the junction diverges from the germline segment, which might be a read error. CDR3 sequence: CSSSLSGIRANTEAFF. The CDR3 DNA follows: TGTTCCAGCAGCTTAAGTGGCATCAGGGCGAACACTGAAGCTTTCTTT. J is TRBJ1-1 and V is TRBV7-9, with D possibly TRBD1 on 5 matching bases. CDR3 length equals 16 residues. Germline lookup yields CDR1 SEHNR and CDR2 FQNEAQ (reference sequence).

The chain recombines TRBV7-2 with TRBJ2-3; the match to TRBD1 covers 9 bases. Germline CDR1 and CDR2: SGHTA and FQGNSA. The ends lost 6 bases at V and 4 bases at J; junction bases unmatched: 11. This CDR3 is 16 amino acids long. The CDR3 sequence: CASSFSSQGASDTQYF. The DNA for the CDR3 is TGTGCCAGCAGTTTTTCCTCACAGGGGGCGTCAGATACGCAGTATTTT.

The genes are TRBV9 and TRBJ2-7, with a weak D call TRBD2 (6 bases). V was shortened by 5 bases and J by 6 bases, with 21 bases between the two germline ends. CDR1 is SGDLS and CDR2 is YYNGEE in the germline V gene. This CDR3 has 15 residues. CDR3 nucleotides: TGTGCCAGCAGTCCCGGAACTAGCCTCACCCTCGAGCAGTACTTC. Protein: CASSPGTSLTLEQYF.

Details on this clone: At one boundary the junction diverges from the germline segment, which might be a read error. V gene TRBV7-9 combines with J gene TRBJ2-4, with TRBD1 matching over 7 bases. CDR1 SEHNR and CDR2 FQNEAQ come from the germline V gene (reference sequence). This CDR3 contains 17 residues. Here the CDR3 reads CSSSSDRTTRAKNIQYF. The CDR3 DNA reads TGTTCCAGCAGCTCGGACAGGACGACCCGAGCCAAAAACATTCAGTACTTC.